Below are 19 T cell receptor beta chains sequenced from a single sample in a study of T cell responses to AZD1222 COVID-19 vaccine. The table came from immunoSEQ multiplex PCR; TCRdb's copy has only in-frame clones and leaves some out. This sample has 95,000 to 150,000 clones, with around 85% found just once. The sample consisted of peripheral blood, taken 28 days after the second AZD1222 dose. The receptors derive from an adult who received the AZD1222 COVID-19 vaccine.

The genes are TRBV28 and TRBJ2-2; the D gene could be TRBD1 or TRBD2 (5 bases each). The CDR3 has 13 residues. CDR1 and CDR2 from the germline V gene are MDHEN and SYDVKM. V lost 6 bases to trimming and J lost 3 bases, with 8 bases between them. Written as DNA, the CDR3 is TGTGCCAGCAGGGGGACCTACACCGGGGAGCTGTTTTTT. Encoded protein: CASRGTYTGELFF.

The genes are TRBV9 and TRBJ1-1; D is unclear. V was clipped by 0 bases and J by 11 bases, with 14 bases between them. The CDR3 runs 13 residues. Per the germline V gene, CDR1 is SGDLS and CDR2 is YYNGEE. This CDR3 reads CASSVGTTQRAFF. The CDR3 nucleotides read TGTGCCAGCAGCGTAGGAACAACCCAGCGGGCTTTCTTT.

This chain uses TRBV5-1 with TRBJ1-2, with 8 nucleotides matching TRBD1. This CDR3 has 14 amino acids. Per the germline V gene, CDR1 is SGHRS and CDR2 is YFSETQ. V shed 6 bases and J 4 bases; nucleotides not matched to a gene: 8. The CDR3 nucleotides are TGCGCCAGCAACCTACAGGGGGTAGGCTATGGCTACACCTTC. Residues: CASNLQGVGYGYTF.

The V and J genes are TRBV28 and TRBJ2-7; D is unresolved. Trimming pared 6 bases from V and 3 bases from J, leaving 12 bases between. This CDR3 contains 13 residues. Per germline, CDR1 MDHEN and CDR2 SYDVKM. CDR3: CASSPTNFYEQYF. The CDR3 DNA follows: TGTGCCAGCAGCCCGACCAATTTCTACGAGCAGTACTTC.

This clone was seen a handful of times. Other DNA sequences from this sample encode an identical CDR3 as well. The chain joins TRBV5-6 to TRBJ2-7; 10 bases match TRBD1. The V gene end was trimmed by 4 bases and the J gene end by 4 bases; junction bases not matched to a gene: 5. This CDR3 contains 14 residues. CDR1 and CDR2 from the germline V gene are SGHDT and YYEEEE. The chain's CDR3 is CASSLGQGRYEQYF. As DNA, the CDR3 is TGTGCCAGCAGCCTGGGACAGGGGAGGTACGAGCAGTACTTC.

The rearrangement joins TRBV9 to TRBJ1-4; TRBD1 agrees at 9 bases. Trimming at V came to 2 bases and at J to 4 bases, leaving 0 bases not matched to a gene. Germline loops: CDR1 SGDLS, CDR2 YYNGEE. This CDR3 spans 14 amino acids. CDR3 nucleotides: TGTGCCAGCAGCGTGGGACAGGGTAATGAAAAACTGTTTTTT. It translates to CASSVGQGNEKLFF.

The CDR3 loop reads CASSSGTSGGAGETQYF. Here the CDR3 DNA reads TGTGCCAGCAGCTCAGGGACTAGCGGGGGGGCTGGGGAGACCCAGTACTTC. The V call is TRBV5-4, the J call TRBJ2-5; 16 positions agree with TRBD2. CDR1 is SGHNT, CDR2 YYREEE, per germline (reference sequence). This CDR3 spans 17 amino acids. The junction had 7 bases not matched to a gene; V was cut back by 3 bases and J by 5 bases.

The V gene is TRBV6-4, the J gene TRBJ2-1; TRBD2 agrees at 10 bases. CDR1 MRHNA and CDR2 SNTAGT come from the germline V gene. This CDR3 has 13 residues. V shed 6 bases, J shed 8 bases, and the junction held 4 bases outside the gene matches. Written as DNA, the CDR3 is TGTGCCAGCAGGCCTAGCGGGGGACATGAGCAGTTCTTC. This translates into CASRPSGGHEQFF.

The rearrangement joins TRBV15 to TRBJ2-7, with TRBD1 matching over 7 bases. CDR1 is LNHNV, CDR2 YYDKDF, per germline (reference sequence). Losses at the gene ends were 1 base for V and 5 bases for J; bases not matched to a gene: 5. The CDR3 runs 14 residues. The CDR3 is CATSRGGTDHEQYF. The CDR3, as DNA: TGTGCCACCAGCAGAGGGGGGACAGATCACGAGCAGTACTTC.

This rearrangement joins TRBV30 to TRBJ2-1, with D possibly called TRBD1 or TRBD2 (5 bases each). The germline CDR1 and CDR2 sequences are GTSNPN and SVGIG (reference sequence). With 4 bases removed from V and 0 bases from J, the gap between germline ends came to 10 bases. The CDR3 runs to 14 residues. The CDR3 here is CAWKRGSSYNEQFF. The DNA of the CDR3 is TGTGCCTGGAAGAGGGGCAGCTCCTACAATGAGCAGTTCTTC. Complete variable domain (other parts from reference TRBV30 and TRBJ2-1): SQTIHQWPATLVQPVGSPLSLECTVEGTSNPNLYWYRQAAGRGLQLLFYSVGIGQISSEVPQNLSASRPQDRQFILSSKKLLLSDSGFYLCAWKRGSSYNEQFFGPGTRLTVL.

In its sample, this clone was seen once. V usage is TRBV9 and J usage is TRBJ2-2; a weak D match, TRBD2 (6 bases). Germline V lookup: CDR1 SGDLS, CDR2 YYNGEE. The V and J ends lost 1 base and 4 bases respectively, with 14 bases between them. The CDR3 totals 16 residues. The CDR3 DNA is TGTGCCAGCAGCGTAAGGGGCGGGGTCCCCACCGGGGAGCTGTTTTTT. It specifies CASSVRGGVPTGELFF.

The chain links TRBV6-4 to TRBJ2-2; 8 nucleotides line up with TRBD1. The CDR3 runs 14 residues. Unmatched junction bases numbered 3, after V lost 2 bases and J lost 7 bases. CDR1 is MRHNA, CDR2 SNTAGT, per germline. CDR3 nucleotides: TGTGCCAGCAGTGACCAGGGGGCCGGCGGGGAGCTGTTTTTT. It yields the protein CASSDQGAGGELFF.

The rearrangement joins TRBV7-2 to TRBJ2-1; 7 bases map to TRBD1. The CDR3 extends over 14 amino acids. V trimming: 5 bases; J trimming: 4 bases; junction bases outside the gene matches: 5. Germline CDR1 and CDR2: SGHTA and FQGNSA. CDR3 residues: CASSEGQKYNEQFF. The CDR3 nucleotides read TGTGCCAGCAGCGAGGGACAGAAATACAATGAGCAGTTCTTC. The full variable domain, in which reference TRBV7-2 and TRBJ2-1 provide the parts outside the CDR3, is GAGVSQSPSNKVTEKGKDVELRCDPISGHTALYWYRQSLGQGLEFLIYFQGNSAPDKSGLPSDRFSAERTGGSVSTLTIQRTQQEDSAVYLCASSEGQKYNEQFFGPGTRLTVL.

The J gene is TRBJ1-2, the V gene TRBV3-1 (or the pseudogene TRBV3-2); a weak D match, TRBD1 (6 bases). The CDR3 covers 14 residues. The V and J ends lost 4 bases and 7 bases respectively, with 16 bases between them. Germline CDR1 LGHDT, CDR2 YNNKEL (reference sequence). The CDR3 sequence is CASSPLGQAGGYTF. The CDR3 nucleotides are TGTGCCAGCAGCCCCTTGGGACAAGCCGGTGGCTACACCTTC.

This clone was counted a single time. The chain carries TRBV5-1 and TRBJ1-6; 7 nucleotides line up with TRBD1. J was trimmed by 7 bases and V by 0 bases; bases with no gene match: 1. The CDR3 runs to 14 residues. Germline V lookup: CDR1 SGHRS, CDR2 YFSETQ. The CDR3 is CASSLGDSNSPLHF. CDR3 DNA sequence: TGCGCCAGCAGCTTGGGGGACAGCAATTCACCCCTCCACTTT.

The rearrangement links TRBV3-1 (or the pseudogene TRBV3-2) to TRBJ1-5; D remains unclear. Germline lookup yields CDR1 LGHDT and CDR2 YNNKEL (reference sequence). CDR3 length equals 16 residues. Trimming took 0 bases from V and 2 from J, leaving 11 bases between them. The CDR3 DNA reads TGTGCCAGCAGCCAAGATGGAGGACGGGGCAATCAGCCCCAGCATTTT. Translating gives CASSQDGGRGNQPQHF.

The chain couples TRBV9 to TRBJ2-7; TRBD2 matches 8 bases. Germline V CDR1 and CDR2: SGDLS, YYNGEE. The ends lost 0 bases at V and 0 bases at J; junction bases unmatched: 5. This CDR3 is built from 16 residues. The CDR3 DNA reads TGTGCCAGCAGCGTAGGAGCGGGGGACACCTCCTACGAGCAGTACTTC. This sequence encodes CASSVGAGDTSYEQYF. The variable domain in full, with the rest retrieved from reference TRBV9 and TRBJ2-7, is DSGVTQTPKHLITATGQRVTLRCSPRSGDLSVYWYQQSLDQGLQFLIQYYNGEERAKGNILERFSAQQFPDLHSELNLSSLELGDSALYFCASSVGAGDTSYEQYFGPGTRLTVT.

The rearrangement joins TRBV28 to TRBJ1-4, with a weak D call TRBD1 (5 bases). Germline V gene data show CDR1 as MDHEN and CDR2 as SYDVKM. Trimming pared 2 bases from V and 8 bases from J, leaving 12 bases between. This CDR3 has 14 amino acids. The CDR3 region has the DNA TGTGCCAGCAGTTTAGGGACGTTTGAGGAAAAACTGTTTTTT. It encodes CASSLGTFEEKLFF.

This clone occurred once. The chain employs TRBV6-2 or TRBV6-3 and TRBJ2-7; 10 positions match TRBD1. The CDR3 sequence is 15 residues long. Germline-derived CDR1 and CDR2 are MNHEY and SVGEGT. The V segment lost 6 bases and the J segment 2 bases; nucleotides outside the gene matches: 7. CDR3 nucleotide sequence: TGTGCCAGCAGCAGCGACAGGGGGCCTCCCTACGAGCAGTACTTC. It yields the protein CASSSDRGPPYEQYF.